One T cell receptor beta chain is described in this entry. Its antigen is still unknown. PCR involved 60 Vbeta and 13 Jbeta primers. Libraries were prepared by immunoSEQ multiplex PCR; TCRdb keeps only in-frame clonotypes and omits some of them. The data show under 200,000 clones, with 70% to 85% seen just once and approximately 0.7% held by the top ten. Trimming took off 3 bases at V and 6 bases at J, with 21 bases between the two ends. CDR3 length: 16 amino acids. The germline V gene has CDR1 MGHRA and CDR2 YSYEKL. The sample is drawn from a study of cytomegalovirus exposure and HLA in healthy donors. Broader study findings: In vitro work confirmed that a few CMV-associated chains recognize CMV antigens. Equally common other TCR beta chains were less clonally expanded than HLA-associated ones, a later analysis found. In a later analysis, the majority of CMV-associated beta chains seemingly showed HLA restriction. Among TCR beta chains, those listed as cytomegalovirus-associated numbered some 160.

The receptor's source is a woman between 40 and 50 years old in good health and CMV-seronegative. Sequencing was done on a sample of PBMCs. This chain uses TRBV4-1 with TRBJ2-7, with D possibly matching TRBD1 (5 bases). The CDR3 DNA reads as TGCGCCAGCAGCCACGGCGACAGTTCCTGGTCCGGCGAGCAGTACTTC. Translating it yields CASSHGDSSWSGEQYF.